These 5 T cell receptor beta chains were sequenced from one sample in a study of OX40 agonist ivuxolimab in advanced cancers. Clones were sequenced by immunoSEQ multiplex PCR, and TCRdb holds only the in-frame ones, with some missing. The sample consists of some 100,000 clones, 84% of them appearing once. This specimen was CD4+ or CD8+ T cells sorted from blood, taken in a trial of the OX40 agonist ivuxolimab. These receptors all stem from an adult with an advanced solid tumor such as melanoma, head and neck, liver or kidney cancer.

The chain joins TRBV11-3 to TRBJ2-2; D is unresolved. The ends were cut back, 1 base at V and 2 bases at J, with 11 bases in the middle. This CDR3 has 16 amino acids. Germline-derived CDR1 and CDR2 are SGHNT and YENEEA. CDR3 DNA: TGTGCCAGCAGCTTAGGTCAGACCACCAACACCGGGGAGCTGTTTTTT. The encoded protein is CASSLGQTTNTGELFF.

The V gene is TRBV9, the J gene TRBJ2-7; no clear D gene. CDR1 and CDR2 from the germline V gene are SGDLS and YYNGEE. V was cut by 2 bases and J by 3 bases, with 9 bases left in between. This CDR3 is built from 13 residues. The CDR3 spells CASSVSENYEQYF. Here the CDR3 DNA reads TGTGCCAGCAGCGTGTCAGAGAACTACGAGCAGTACTTC.

The genes are TRBV5-3 and TRBJ1-2; D unclear. TRBV5-3 is identified as an open reading frame with a role that is uncertain. Trimming removed 2 bases from V and 0 bases from J, with 14 bases in between. This CDR3 is 16 amino acids long. CDR3 sequence reads: CARSFYRVKANYGYTF. DNA for the CDR3: TGTGCCAGAAGCTTCTATAGGGTGAAGGCTAACTATGGCTACACCTTC.

The J gene is TRBJ2-7, the V gene TRBV28; a possible D gene is TRBD2 (6 bases). Trimming took off 6 bases at V and 6 bases at J, with 12 bases between the two ends. From germline, CDR1 is MDHEN and CDR2 SYDVKM. CDR3 length equals 12 residues. The CDR3 spells CASSSGTLEQYV. The CDR3 nucleotides read TGTGCCAGCAGCTCCGGGACTCTCGAGCAGTACGTC.

V gene TRBV5-4 combines with J gene TRBJ2-4, with 7 bases identical to TRBD1. The germline V gene encodes CDR1 SGHNT and CDR2 YYREEE (reference sequence). The CDR3 runs to 15 residues. V trimming: 5 bases; J trimming: 3 bases; junction bases outside the gene matches: 8. DNA for the CDR3: TGTGCCAGCAGGCACCAAACAGGGGACAAAAACATTCAGTACTTC. As protein: CASRHQTGDKNIQYF.